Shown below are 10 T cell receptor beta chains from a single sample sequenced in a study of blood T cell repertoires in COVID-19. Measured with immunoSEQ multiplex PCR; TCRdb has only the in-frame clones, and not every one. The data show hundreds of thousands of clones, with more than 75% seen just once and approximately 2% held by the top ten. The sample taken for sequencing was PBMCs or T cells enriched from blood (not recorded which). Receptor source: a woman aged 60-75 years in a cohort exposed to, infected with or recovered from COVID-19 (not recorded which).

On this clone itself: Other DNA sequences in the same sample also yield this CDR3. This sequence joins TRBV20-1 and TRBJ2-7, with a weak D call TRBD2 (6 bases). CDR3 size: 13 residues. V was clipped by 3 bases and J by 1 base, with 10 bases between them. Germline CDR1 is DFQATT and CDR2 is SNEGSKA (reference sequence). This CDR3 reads CSASPGASYEQYF. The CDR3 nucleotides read TGCAGTGCTAGTCCGGGAGCGTCCTACGAGCAGTACTTC.

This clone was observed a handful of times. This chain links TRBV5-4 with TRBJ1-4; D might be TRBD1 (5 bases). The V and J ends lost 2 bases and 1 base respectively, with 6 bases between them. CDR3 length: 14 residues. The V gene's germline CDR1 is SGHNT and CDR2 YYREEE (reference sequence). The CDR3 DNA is TGTGCCAGCAGCTTCCAGGGAACTAATGAAAAACTGTTTTTT. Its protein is CASSFQGTNEKLFF. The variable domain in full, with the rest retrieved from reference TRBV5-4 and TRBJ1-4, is ETGVTQSPTHLIKTRGQQVTLRCSSQSGHNTVSWYQQALGQGPQFIFQYYREEENGRGNFPPRFSGLQFPNYSSELNVNALELDDSALYLCASSFQGTNEKLFFGSGTQLSVL.

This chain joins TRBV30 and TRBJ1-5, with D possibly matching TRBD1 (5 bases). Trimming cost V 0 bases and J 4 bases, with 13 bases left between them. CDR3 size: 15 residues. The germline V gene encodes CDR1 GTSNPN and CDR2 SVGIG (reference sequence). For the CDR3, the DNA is TGTGCCTGGAGTGTACCGGCGGGGACGAATCAGCCCCAGCATTTT. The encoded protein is CAWSVPAGTNQPQHF.

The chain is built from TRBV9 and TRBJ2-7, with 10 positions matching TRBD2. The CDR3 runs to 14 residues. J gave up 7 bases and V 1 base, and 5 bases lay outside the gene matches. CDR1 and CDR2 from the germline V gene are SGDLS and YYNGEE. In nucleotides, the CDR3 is TGTGCCAGCAGCGTAAGCGGGAGGGCTGGGGAGCAGTACTTC. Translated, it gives CASSVSGRAGEQYF.

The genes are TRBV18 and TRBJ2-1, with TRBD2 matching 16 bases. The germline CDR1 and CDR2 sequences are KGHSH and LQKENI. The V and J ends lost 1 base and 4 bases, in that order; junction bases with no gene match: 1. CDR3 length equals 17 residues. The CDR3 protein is CASSPQGLAGGYNEQFF. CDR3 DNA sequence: TGTGCCAGCTCACCACAGGGACTAGCGGGAGGGTACAATGAGCAGTTCTTC.

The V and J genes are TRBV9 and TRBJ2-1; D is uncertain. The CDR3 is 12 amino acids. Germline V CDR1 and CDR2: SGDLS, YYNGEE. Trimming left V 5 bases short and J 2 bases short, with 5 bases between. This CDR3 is CASSSTYNEQFF. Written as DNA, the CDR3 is TGTGCCAGCAGTTCCACCTACAATGAGCAGTTCTTC.

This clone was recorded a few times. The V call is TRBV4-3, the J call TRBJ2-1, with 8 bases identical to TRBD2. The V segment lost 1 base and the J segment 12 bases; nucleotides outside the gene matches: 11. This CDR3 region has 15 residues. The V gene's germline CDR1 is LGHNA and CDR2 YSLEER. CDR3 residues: CASSQGELPGLGQFF. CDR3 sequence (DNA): TGCGCCAGCAGCCAAGGGGAGCTCCCGGGACTAGGGCAGTTCTTC.

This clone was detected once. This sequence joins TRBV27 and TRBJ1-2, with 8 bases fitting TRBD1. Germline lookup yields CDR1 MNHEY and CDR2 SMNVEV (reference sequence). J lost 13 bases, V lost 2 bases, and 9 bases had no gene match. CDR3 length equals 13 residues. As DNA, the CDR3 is TGTGCCAGCAGTTTAGGGAGGGGACAGGCCCCCACCTTC. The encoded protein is CASSLGRGQAPTF.

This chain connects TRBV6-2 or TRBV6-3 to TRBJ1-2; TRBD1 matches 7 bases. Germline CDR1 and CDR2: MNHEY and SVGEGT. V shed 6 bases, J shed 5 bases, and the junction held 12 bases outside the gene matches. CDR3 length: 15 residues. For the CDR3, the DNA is TGTGCCAGCAGCCCCTTCGAGGGGGCAGGGTATGGCTACACCTTC. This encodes CASSPFEGAGYGYTF.

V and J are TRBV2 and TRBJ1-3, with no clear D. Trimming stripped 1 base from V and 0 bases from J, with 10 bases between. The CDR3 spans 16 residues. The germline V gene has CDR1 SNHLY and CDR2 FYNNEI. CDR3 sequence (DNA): TGTGCCAGCAGTGAAGAACACCCCAGCTCTGGAAACACCATATATTTT. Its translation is CASSEEHPSSGNTIYF.